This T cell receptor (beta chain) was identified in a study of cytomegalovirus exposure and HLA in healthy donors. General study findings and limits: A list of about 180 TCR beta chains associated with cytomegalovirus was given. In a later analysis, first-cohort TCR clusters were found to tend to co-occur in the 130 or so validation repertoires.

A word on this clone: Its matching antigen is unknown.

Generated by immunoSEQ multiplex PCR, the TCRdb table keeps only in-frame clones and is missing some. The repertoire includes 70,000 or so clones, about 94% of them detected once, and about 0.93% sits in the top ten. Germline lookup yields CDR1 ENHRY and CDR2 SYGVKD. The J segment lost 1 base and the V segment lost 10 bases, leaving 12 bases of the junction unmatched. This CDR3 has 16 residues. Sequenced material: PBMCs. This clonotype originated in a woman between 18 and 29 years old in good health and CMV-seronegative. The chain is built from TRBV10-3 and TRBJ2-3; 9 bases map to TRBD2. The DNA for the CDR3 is TGTGCCACCCTACCCACGACTAGCGGAGGCACAGATACGCAGTATTTT. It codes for CATLPTTSGGTDTQYF.